This TCR beta chain was identified during a study of beta chain features in type 1 diabetes. Broader study findings: Patients showed naive, central memory and Treg TCRB repertoires that appeared more similar than those of healthy donors.

There are a few counts of this clone. What it binds is not known. cDNA synthesis used the whole RNA isolate, giving expressed TCRB sequences. Assay used: immunoSEQ multiplex PCR; TCRdb lists only in-frame clones, some missing. The sample contains under 90,000 clones, roughly 34% of which appear only once. Looked up from germline, CDR1 is SGHAT and CDR2 is FQDESV (reference sequence). The CDR3 runs 16 residues. The ends were cut back, 2 bases at V and 0 bases at J, with 12 bases in the middle. The receptor's source is a woman in her late teens or twenties in good health. The sample comprised stem cell memory CD4+ T cells from blood. The chain couples TRBV11-1 to TRBJ2-3; D possibly corresponds to TRBD2 (5 bases). CDR3 nucleotides: TGTGCCAGCAGCTTAAGGAGCGGTTCTAGCACAGATACGCAGTATTTT. Its translation: CASSLRSGSSTDTQYF.